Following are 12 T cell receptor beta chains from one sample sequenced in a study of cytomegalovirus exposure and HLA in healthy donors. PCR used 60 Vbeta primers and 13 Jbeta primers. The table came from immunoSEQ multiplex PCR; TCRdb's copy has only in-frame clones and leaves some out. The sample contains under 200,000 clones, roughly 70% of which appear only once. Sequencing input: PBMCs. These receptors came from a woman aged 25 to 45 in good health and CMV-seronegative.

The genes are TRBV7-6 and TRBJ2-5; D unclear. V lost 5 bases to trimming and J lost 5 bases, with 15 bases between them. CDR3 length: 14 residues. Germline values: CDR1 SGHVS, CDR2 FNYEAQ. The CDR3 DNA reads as TGTGCCAGCAGCCCCGCGTACCGTCGGGAGACCCAGTACTTC. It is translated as CASSPAYRRETQYF. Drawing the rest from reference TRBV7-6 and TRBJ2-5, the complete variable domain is GAGVSQSPRYKVTKRGQDVALRCDPISGHVSLYWYRQALGQGPEFLTYFNYEAQQDKSGLPNDRFSAERPEGSISTLTIQRTEQRDSAMYRCASSPAYRRETQYFGPGTRLLVL.

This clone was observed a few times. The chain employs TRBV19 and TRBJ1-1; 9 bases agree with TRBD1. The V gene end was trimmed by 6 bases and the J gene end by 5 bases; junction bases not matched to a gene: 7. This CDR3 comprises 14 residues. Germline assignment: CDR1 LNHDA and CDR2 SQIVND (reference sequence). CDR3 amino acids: CASSFTTGGTEAFF. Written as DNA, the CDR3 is TGTGCCAGTAGCTTTACGACAGGGGGTACTGAAGCTTTCTTT.

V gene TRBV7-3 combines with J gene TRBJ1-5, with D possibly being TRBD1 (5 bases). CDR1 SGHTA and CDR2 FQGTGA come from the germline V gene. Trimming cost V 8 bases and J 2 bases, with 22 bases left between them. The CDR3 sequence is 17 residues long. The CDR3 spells CASGKGGGERGNQPQHF. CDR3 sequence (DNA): TGTGCCAGCGGCAAAGGTGGAGGGGAGCGAGGCAATCAGCCCCAGCATTTT.

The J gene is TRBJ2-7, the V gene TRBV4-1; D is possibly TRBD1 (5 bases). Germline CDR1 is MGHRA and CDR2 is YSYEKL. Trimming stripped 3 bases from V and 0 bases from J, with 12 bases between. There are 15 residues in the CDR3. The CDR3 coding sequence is TGCGCCAGCAGCCACCCGGACACCTACTCCTACGAGCAGTACTTC. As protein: CASSHPDTYSYEQYF.

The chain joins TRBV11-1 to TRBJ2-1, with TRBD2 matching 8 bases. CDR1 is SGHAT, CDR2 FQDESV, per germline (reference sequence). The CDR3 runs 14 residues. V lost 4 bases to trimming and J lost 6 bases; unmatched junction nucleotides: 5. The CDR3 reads CASSSGAGANEQFF. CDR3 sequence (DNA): TGTGCCAGCAGCTCGGGAGCGGGAGCCAATGAGCAGTTCTTC.

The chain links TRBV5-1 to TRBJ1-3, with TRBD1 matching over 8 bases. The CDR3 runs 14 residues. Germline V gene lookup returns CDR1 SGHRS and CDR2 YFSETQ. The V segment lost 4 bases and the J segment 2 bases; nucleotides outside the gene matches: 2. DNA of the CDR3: TGCGCCAGCAGCGCGGACAGGGCTGGAAACACCATATATTTT. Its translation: CASSADRAGNTIYF.

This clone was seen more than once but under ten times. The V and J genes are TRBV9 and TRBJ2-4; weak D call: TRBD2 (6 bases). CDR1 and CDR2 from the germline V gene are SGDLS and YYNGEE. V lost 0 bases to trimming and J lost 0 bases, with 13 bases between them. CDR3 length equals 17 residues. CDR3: CASSVVNWGLAKNIQYF. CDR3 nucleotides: TGTGCCAGCAGCGTAGTTAACTGGGGACTAGCCAAAAACATTCAGTACTTC.

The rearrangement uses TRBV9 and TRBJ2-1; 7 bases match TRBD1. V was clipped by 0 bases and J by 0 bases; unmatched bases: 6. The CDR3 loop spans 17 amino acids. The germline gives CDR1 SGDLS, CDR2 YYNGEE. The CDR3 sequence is CASSVVGGAGSYNEQFF. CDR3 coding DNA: TGTGCCAGCAGCGTAGTAGGGGGCGCAGGCTCCTACAATGAGCAGTTCTTC.

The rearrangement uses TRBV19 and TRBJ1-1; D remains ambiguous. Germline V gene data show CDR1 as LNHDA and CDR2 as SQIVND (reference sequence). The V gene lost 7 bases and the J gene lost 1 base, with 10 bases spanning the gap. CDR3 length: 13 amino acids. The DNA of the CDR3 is TGTGCCAGTACCACGACTGGGAACACTGAAGCTTTCTTT. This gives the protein CASTTTGNTEAFF.

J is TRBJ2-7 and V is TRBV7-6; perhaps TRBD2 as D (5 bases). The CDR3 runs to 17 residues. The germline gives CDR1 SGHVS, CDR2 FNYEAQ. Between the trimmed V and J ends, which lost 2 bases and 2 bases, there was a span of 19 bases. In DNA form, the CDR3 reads TGTGCCAGCAGCTTATCCCTCGACCAGCCCGGGACCTACGAGCAGTACTTC. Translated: CASSLSLDQPGTYEQYF.

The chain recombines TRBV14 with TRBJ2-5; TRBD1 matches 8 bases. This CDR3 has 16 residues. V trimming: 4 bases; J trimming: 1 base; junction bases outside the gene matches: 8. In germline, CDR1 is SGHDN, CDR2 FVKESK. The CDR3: CASSLGAGGGQETQYF. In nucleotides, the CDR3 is TGTGCCAGCAGCCTGGGCGCAGGGGGCGGCCAAGAGACCCAGTACTTC. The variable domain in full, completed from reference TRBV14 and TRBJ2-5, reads EAGVTQFPSHSVIEKGQTVTLRCDPISGHDNLYWYRRVMGKEIKFLLHFVKESKQDESGMPNNRFLAERTGGTYSTLKVQPAELEDSGVYFCASSLGAGGGQETQYFGPGTRLLVL.

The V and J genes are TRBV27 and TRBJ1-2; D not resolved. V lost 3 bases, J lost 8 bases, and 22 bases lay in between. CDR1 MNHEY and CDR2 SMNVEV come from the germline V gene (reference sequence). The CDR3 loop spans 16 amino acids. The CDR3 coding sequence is TGTGCCAGCAGTTTGTCGGGTCGGAGGAGGACGGAAGGCTACACCTTC. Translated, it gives CASSLSGRRRTEGYTF.